A single count supports the clone carrying this TCR beta chain. The record originates from a study of PD-L1 blockade in urothelial cancer. Specified time point: peripheral blood 6 weeks after treatment start. Method: immunoSEQ multiplex PCR; TCRdb's copy keeps in-frame clones and lacks some. This table holds tens of thousands of clones, about 90% found once. Germline-derived CDR1 and CDR2 are SGHDT and YYEEEE. Deletions cut 1 base from V and 1 base from J, with 8 bases between. The CDR3 runs 14 residues. The TCR was taken from a man in his 70s with urothelial cancer. The sequences come from PBMCs, collected around atezolizumab (anti-PD-L1) treatment. This chain connects TRBV5-6 to TRBJ1-1; TRBD1 is a possible D gene (5 bases). The CDR3 DNA is TGTGCCAGCAGCTTGCCCGGGGGGAACACTGAAGCTTTCTTT. This sequence encodes CASSLPGGNTEAFF.